This TCR beta chain was retrieved from a study of blood T cell repertoires in COVID-19. Germline CDR1 and CDR2: MRHNA and SNTAGT. With V trimmed by 5 bases and J by 8 bases, 8 bases remained unmatched. The CDR3 sequence is 14 residues long. Sequencing used immunoSEQ multiplex PCR; TCRdb keeps in-frame clones, though not all of them. The sample records over 200,000 clones, around 80% being singletons. The gene calls are TRBV6-4 and TRBJ2-1; 8 positions match TRBD1. This clonotype originated in a woman aged 25-40 years with COVID-19, enrolled during active disease. Material: peripheral blood. CDR3 amino acids: CASSRDRGWDEQFF. CDR3 sequence (DNA): TGTGCCAGCAGTCGCGACAGGGGTTGGGATGAGCAGTTCTTC.